This TCR beta chain was captured in a study of blood T cell repertoires in COVID-19. Looking at the study overall: From T cells, B-cell-depleted T cells, or PBMCs came the material, which was cDNA or gDNA.

The method was immunoSEQ multiplex PCR; TCRdb's version includes in-frame clones alone and lacks a portion of them. The sample contains some 250,000 clones, 80% to 90% of which appear only once. The CDR3 is made up of 11 amino acids. The V and J ends lost 6 bases and 5 bases respectively, with 5 bases between them. Individuals aged about 18 to 100 years were recruited from fewer than 25 US areas. Allocation to cohorts depended on clinical history reported by the participants. Symptom resolution, clearance, or two negative PCRs marked donors in Cohort 3 as recovered. Input material: PBMCs or T cells enriched from blood (not recorded which). V gene TRBV12-3 or TRBV12-4 combines with J gene TRBJ2-1; unclear D gene. This clonotype was sampled from a woman aged 45 to 65 who had recovered from COVID-19. Written as DNA, the CDR3 is TGTGCCAGCAGCCTAAACAATGAGCAGTTCTTC. It specifies CASSLNNEQFF.